The source of this T cell receptor beta chain is a study of cytomegalovirus exposure and HLA in healthy donors. Regarding this clone: Its antigen is undetermined.

Study-level results: Associated with cytomegalovirus, according to the listing, were approximately 160 TCR beta chains.

The PCR contained 60 Vbeta and 13 Jbeta primers. Profiled with immunoSEQ multiplex PCR; TCRdb holds only in-frame clones, not every one. The sample consists of 100,000 to 150,000 clones, around 78% of them appearing once. The receptor's source is a woman aged 40 to 50 in good health and CMV-seronegative. Sequencing input: PBMCs.

This chain's CDR3 is CASRPDRIGYTF. The DNA for the CDR3 is TGTGCCAGCCGGCCTGACAGAATTGGCTACACCTTC. V is TRBV2 and J is TRBJ1-2, with a weak D call TRBD1 (5 bases). Germline V gene sequence: CDR1 SNHLY, CDR2 FYNNEI. Between the trimmed V and J ends, which lost 8 bases and 7 bases, there was a span of 14 bases. This CDR3 region has 12 residues. The full variable domain, with the rest looked up from reference TRBV2 and TRBJ1-2, is EPEVTQTPSHQVTQMGQEVILRCVPISNHLYFYWYRQILGQKVEFLVSFYNNEISEKSEIFDDQFSVERPDGSNFTLKIRSTKLEDSAMYFCASRPDRIGYTFGSGTRLTVV.